The rows below give T cell receptor beta chains drawn from one sample of a study of blood T cells in healthy people across ages. Each CDR3 protein gets one entry after TCRdb re-called the 5' RACE reads with MiXCR. The sample shows approximately 1.5 million distinct CDR3 sequences, 30% to 35% of them seen only once. Sequencing input: blood. The receptors shown here come from a woman aged 30 to 39 in good health. CDR3s include the opening cysteine and the closing phenylalanine or tryptophan. Fields, in order: D gene, V gene, J gene, clone size, CDR3 protein, CDR3 DNA. A D gene is named only where the DNA matches it firmly. Only part of the rows carry a size: once, few, many, or a class if the clone is expanded.

D gene: TRBD2
V gene: TRBV6-6
J gene: TRBJ2-7
clone size: few
CDR3 protein: CASSPLREGKEQYF
CDR3 DNA: TGTGCCAGCAGTCCCCTGCGGGAGGGTAAGGAGCAGTACTTC

D gene: -
V gene: TRBV7-7
J gene: TRBJ2-5
clone size: few
CDR3 protein: CASSPQVALTSGTQYF
CDR3 DNA: TGTGCCAGCAGCCCTCAAGTGGCTTTAACTAGTGGGACCCAGTACTTC

D gene: -
V gene: TRBV28
J gene: TRBJ2-3
clone size: few
CDR3 protein: CASRPGGTAVALTDTQYF
CDR3 DNA: TGTGCCAGCAGACCAGGGGGGACCGCGGTGGCGCTCACAGATACGCAGTATTTT

D gene: TRBD2
V gene: TRBV7-2
J gene: TRBJ2-4
clone size: -
CDR3 protein: CASSTIWGGENIQYF
CDR3 DNA: TGTGCCAGCAGCACAATCTGGGGAGGGGAGAACATTCAGTACTTC

D gene: -
V gene: TRBV14
J gene: TRBJ1-2
clone size: -
CDR3 protein: CAGSLDPLQHGYTF
CDR3 DNA: TGTGCCGGCAGCCTAGACCCATTACAGCATGGCTACACCTTC

D gene: -
V gene: TRBV4-1
J gene: TRBJ1-6
clone size: few
CDR3 protein: CASSSQIYTSRPLHF
CDR3 DNA: TGCGCCAGCAGCTCCCAGATTTACACCTCCCGCCCCCTCCACTTT

D gene: TRBD2
V gene: TRBV9
J gene: TRBJ2-1
clone size: -
CDR3 protein: CASSVSGYSYNEQFF
CDR3 DNA: TGTGCCAGCAGCGTTAGCGGGTACTCCTACAATGAGCAGTTCTTC

D gene: -
V gene: TRBV15
J gene: TRBJ2-7
clone size: few
CDR3 protein: CATSREGESYEQYF
CDR3 DNA: TGTGCCACCAGCAGAGAGGGGGAGTCCTACGAGCAGTACTTC

D gene: -
V gene: TRBV5-1
J gene: TRBJ2-7
clone size: -
CDR3 protein: CASSLLGWIQGDEQYF
CDR3 DNA: TGCGCCAGCAGCCTATTAGGTTGGATCCAAGGGGACGAGCAGTACTTC

D gene: -
V gene: TRBV7-9
J gene: TRBJ2-6
clone size: few
CDR3 protein: CASNWGSGANVLTF
CDR3 DNA: TGTGCCAGCAATTGGGGGTCCGGGGCCAACGTCCTGACTTTC

D gene: -
V gene: TRBV7-9
J gene: TRBJ2-1
clone size: -
CDR3 protein: CASSLEQGAGETQFF
CDR3 DNA: TGTGCCAGCAGCTTAGAACAGGGCGCAGGAGAGACCCAGTTCTTC

D gene: -
V gene: TRBV20-1
J gene: TRBJ1-1
clone size: -
CDR3 protein: CSAQPVTEAFF
CDR3 DNA: TGCAGTGCTCAACCAGTAACTGAAGCTTTCTTT

D gene: -
V gene: TRBV15
J gene: TRBJ2-1
clone size: few
CDR3 protein: CATSRDRRAGYNEQFF
CDR3 DNA: TGTGCCACCAGCAGAGATCGTCGGGCAGGGTACAATGAGCAGTTCTTC

D gene: -
V gene: TRBV29-1
J gene: TRBJ2-5
clone size: many
CDR3 protein: CSGYQGSGWAQYF
CDR3 DNA: TGCAGCGGGTACCAAGGGTCAGGGTGGGCCCAGTACTTC

D gene: TRBD1
V gene: TRBV20-1
J gene: TRBJ2-3
clone size: -
CDR3 protein: CSAGPGQGSTDTQYF
CDR3 DNA: TGCAGTGCTGGCCCAGGACAGGGGTCCACAGATACGCAGTATTTT

D gene: -
V gene: TRBV6-6
J gene: TRBJ1-2
clone size: few
CDR3 protein: CASTRGVNYGYTF
CDR3 DNA: TGTGCCAGCACCAGAGGGGTTAACTATGGCTACACCTTC

D gene: -
V gene: TRBV27
J gene: TRBJ2-1
clone size: -
CDR3 protein: CASAPGWGLDNGQFF
CDR3 DNA: TGTGCCAGCGCACCCGGATGGGGGTTGGACAATGGGCAGTTCTTC

D gene: TRBD1
V gene: TRBV5-1
J gene: TRBJ2-5
clone size: -
CDR3 protein: CASSLMTGWSEQYF
CDR3 DNA: TGCGCCAGCAGCTTGATGACAGGGTGGAGTGAGCAGTACTTC

D gene: TRBD1
V gene: TRBV13
J gene: TRBJ2-2
clone size: -
CDR3 protein: CASSIPGTGAGELFF
CDR3 DNA: TGTGCCAGCAGCATCCCCGGGACAGGGGCCGGGGAGCTGTTTTTT

D gene: TRBD1
V gene: TRBV5-6
J gene: TRBJ1-1
clone size: many
CDR3 protein: CASSWTGSTEAFF
CDR3 DNA: TGTGCCAGCAGCTGGACAGGGAGCACTGAAGCTTTCTTT

D gene: TRBD1
V gene: TRBV20-1
J gene: TRBJ1-6
clone size: few
CDR3 protein: CSAQDRVSPLHF
CDR3 DNA: TGCAGTGCTCAGGACAGGGTATCACCCCTCCACTTT

D gene: -
V gene: TRBV5-4
J gene: TRBJ2-5
clone size: -
CDR3 protein: CASGLGGLRNNEQYF
CDR3 DNA: TGTGCCAGCGGCTTGGGTGGTCTAAGAAACAATGAGCAGTACTTC

D gene: -
V gene: TRBV3-1
J gene: TRBJ2-7
clone size: -
CDR3 protein: CASSPGLSSSYEQYF
CDR3 DNA: TGTGCCAGCAGCCCGGGACTCTCCAGCTCCTACGAGCAGTACTTC

D gene: -
V gene: TRBV12-3/TRBV12-4
J gene: TRBJ1-1
clone size: many
CDR3 protein: CASSFVQAGEAFF
CDR3 DNA: TGTGCCAGCAGTTTTGTCCAGGCTGGTGAAGCTTTCTTT

D gene: -
V gene: TRBV20-1
J gene: TRBJ2-1
clone size: few
CDR3 protein: CGGSATGIYNEQFF
CDR3 DNA: TGCGGGGGAAGCGCGACGGGAATATACAATGAGCAGTTCTTC

D gene: TRBD1
V gene: TRBV6-5
J gene: TRBJ1-2
clone size: -
CDR3 protein: CASGFNQGARGYTF
CDR3 DNA: TGTGCCAGCGGTTTCAATCAGGGGGCTCGGGGCTACACCTTC

D gene: -
V gene: TRBV4-2
J gene: TRBJ2-2
clone size: -
CDR3 protein: CASSQVPAWGENTGELFF
CDR3 DNA: TGTGCCAGCAGCCAAGTTCCCGCTTGGGGGGAAAACACCGGGGAGCTGTTTTTT

D gene: TRBD1
V gene: TRBV6-1
J gene: TRBJ1-2
clone size: few
CDR3 protein: CASLGQSYGYTF
CDR3 DNA: TGTGCCAGCTTGGGACAGAGCTATGGCTACACCTTC

D gene: -
V gene: TRBV3-1
J gene: TRBJ2-1
clone size: -
CDR3 protein: CASSQDPADNEQFF
CDR3 DNA: TGTGCCAGCAGCCAAGATCCGGCGGACAATGAGCAGTTCTTC

D gene: -
V gene: TRBV20-1
J gene: TRBJ1-4
clone size: -
CDR3 protein: CSARDPYEKLFF
CDR3 DNA: TGCAGTGCTAGAGATCCGTATGAAAAACTGTTTTTT

D gene: -
V gene: TRBV7-3
J gene: TRBJ2-1
clone size: few
CDR3 protein: CASSLIGSNEQFF
CDR3 DNA: TGTGCCAGCAGCTTAATCGGGAGCAATGAGCAGTTCTTC

D gene: -
V gene: TRBV7-3
J gene: TRBJ2-1
clone size: -
CDR3 protein: CASSLWAGADNEQFF
CDR3 DNA: TGTGCCAGCAGCTTATGGGCGGGGGCGGACAATGAGCAGTTCTTC

D gene: -
V gene: TRBV5-1
J gene: TRBJ2-1
clone size: few
CDR3 protein: CASSFSIGVLDEQFF
CDR3 DNA: TGCGCCAGCAGCTTTAGCATAGGAGTTTTGGATGAGCAGTTCTTC

D gene: -
V gene: TRBV28
J gene: TRBJ2-7
clone size: -
CDR3 protein: CASSWTAAYYEQYF
CDR3 DNA: TGTGCCAGCAGTTGGACAGCGGCATACTACGAGCAGTACTTC

D gene: TRBD2
V gene: TRBV5-4
J gene: TRBJ2-7
clone size: few
CDR3 protein: CASSLDGASGGSEQYF
CDR3 DNA: TGTGCCAGCAGCTTGGACGGAGCTAGCGGGGGATCCGAGCAGTACTTC

D gene: -
V gene: TRBV12-3/TRBV12-4
J gene: TRBJ2-1
clone size: -
CDR3 protein: CASSPRRAQNEQFF
CDR3 DNA: TGTGCCAGCAGTCCTAGACGCGCGCAGAATGAGCAGTTCTTC

D gene: -
V gene: TRBV10-3
J gene: TRBJ2-5
clone size: many
CDR3 protein: CAISGTTGSETQYF
CDR3 DNA: TGTGCCATCAGTGGGACTACCGGGAGTGAGACCCAGTACTTC

D gene: -
V gene: TRBV10-3
J gene: TRBJ1-5
clone size: -
CDR3 protein: CAISQWGTVNNQPQHF
CDR3 DNA: TGTGCCATCAGTCAGTGGGGGACGGTCAACAATCAGCCCCAGCATTTT

D gene: -
V gene: TRBV29-1
J gene: TRBJ2-2
clone size: -
CDR3 protein: CSVERGENTGEPFF
CDR3 DNA: TGCAGCGTTGAACGAGGGGAGAACACCGGGGAGCCGTTTTTT

D gene: TRBD2
V gene: TRBV20-1
J gene: TRBJ2-7
clone size: few
CDR3 protein: CSALLGGVSSYEQYF
CDR3 DNA: TGCAGTGCTCTGCTGGGAGGGGTTAGCTCCTACGAGCAGTACTTC

D gene: -
V gene: TRBV4-1
J gene: TRBJ2-7
clone size: -
CDR3 protein: CASSQVVGLIGEQYF
CDR3 DNA: TGCGCCAGCAGCCAAGTGGTAGGACTTATAGGCGAGCAGTACTTC

D gene: -
V gene: TRBV5-6
J gene: TRBJ2-1
clone size: -
CDR3 protein: CASSVLQNEQFF
CDR3 DNA: TGTGCCAGCAGCGTGTTACAGAATGAGCAGTTCTTC

D gene: -
V gene: TRBV20-1
J gene: TRBJ2-1
clone size: few
CDR3 protein: CSARVRGPLNNEQFF
CDR3 DNA: TGCAGTGCTAGAGTACGGGGGCCCCTTAACAATGAGCAGTTCTTC

D gene: -
V gene: TRBV4-1
J gene: TRBJ1-4
clone size: -
CDR3 protein: CASSQPDPVANEKLFF
CDR3 DNA: TGCGCCAGCAGCCAACCGGATCCGGTGGCTAATGAAAAACTGTTTTTT

D gene: TRBD2
V gene: TRBV20-1
J gene: TRBJ2-3
clone size: -
CDR3 protein: CSARTSGGPTDTQYF
CDR3 DNA: TGCAGTGCTAGGACTAGCGGGGGACCCACAGATACGCAGTATTTT

D gene: TRBD2
V gene: TRBV27
J gene: TRBJ2-3
clone size: few
CDR3 protein: CASRSGRDTQYF
CDR3 DNA: TGTGCCAGTCGAAGCGGGAGGGATACGCAGTATTTT

D gene: TRBD2
V gene: TRBV28
J gene: TRBJ2-5
clone size: -
CDR3 protein: CASIPSGGPQETQYF
CDR3 DNA: TGTGCCAGCATCCCGTCGGGGGGTCCCCAAGAGACCCAGTACTTC

D gene: -
V gene: TRBV2
J gene: TRBJ2-5
clone size: -
CDR3 protein: CASSEELGETQYF
CDR3 DNA: TGTGCCAGCAGTGAAGAGCTCGGGGAGACCCAGTACTTC

D gene: TRBD1
V gene: TRBV5-1
J gene: TRBJ2-3
clone size: few
CDR3 protein: CASSYGQGPDTQYF
CDR3 DNA: TGCGCCAGCAGCTATGGACAGGGACCAGATACGCAGTATTTT

D gene: TRBD2
V gene: TRBV20-1
J gene: TRBJ2-1
clone size: few
CDR3 protein: CSASGLRIAEQFF
CDR3 DNA: TGCAGTGCCTCGGGACTAAGGATAGCTGAGCAGTTCTTC

D gene: -
V gene: TRBV6-1
J gene: TRBJ1-6
clone size: -
CDR3 protein: CASRQGMGSPLHF
CDR3 DNA: TGTGCCAGCAGGCAGGGAATGGGTTCACCCCTCCACTTT

D gene: TRBD2
V gene: TRBV3-1
J gene: TRBJ2-5
clone size: few
CDR3 protein: CASRRLAEETQYF
CDR3 DNA: TGTGCCAGCAGGAGACTAGCGGAAGAGACCCAGTACTTC

D gene: -
V gene: TRBV7-9
J gene: TRBJ1-5
clone size: -
CDR3 protein: CASSRPEQPQHF
CDR3 DNA: TGTGCCAGCAGTCGTCCAGAACAGCCCCAGCATTTT

D gene: TRBD1
V gene: TRBV9
J gene: TRBJ1-2
clone size: few
CDR3 protein: CASSPSTGSYGYTF
CDR3 DNA: TGTGCCAGCAGCCCGTCGACAGGGAGCTATGGCTACACCTTC

D gene: TRBD2
V gene: TRBV29-1
J gene: TRBJ2-1
clone size: many
CDR3 protein: CSVGLAGVSSYNEQFF
CDR3 DNA: TGCAGCGTTGGACTAGCGGGGGTAAGCTCCTACAATGAGCAGTTCTTC